This T cell receptor beta chain was retrieved from a study of T cell responses to AZD1222 COVID-19 vaccine. The study, taken as a whole, reports: The sample set comprised mostly white British donors with more females, and clonal diversity was possibly underestimated. With dominance at 160-218 and 743-854, vaccine-associated CD4 TCRs spanned spike. Baseline serology detected seropositivity in only 5 to 7 AZD1222 recipients.

CDR3 length equals 15 residues. CDR1 is MNHNS, CDR2 SASEGT, per germline. Trimming shortened V by 0 bases and J by 3 bases, and 9 bases separated the two germline ends. In regard to this clone: What it binds is unknown.

The repertoire was sequenced with immunoSEQ multiplex PCR; TCRdb's copy has only in-frame clones and lacks some. The sample lists about 120,000 clones; roughly nine tenths were seen once. Sample: peripheral blood, taken on day 0 of AZD1222 vaccination. The rearrangement links TRBV6-1 to TRBJ1-5; D ambiguous. The TCR sequence derives from an adult in good health. Here the CDR3 reads CASSEAGDNNQPQHF. The CDR3 DNA follows: TGTGCCAGCAGTGAAGCGGGAGACAACAATCAGCCCCAGCATTTT.